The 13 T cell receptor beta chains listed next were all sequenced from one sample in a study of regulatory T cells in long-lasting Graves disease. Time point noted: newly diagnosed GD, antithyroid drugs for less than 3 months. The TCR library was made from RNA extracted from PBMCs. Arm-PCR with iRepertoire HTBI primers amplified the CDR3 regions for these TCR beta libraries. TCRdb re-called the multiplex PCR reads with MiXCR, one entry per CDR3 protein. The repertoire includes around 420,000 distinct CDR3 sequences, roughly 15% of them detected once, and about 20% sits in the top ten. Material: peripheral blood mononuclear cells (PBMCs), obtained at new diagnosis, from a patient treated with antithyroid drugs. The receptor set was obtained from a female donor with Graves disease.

DNA of the CDR3: TGTGCCAGCACCCTAGGCGGATGGCAGTACTTC. Protein: CASTLGGWQYF. This chain links TRBV7-9 with TRBJ2-7; D uncertain. The CDR3 has 11 amino acids. The germline V gene has CDR1 SEHNR and CDR2 FQNEAQ (reference sequence). Trimming took off 7 bases at V and 9 bases at J, with 13 bases between the two ends.

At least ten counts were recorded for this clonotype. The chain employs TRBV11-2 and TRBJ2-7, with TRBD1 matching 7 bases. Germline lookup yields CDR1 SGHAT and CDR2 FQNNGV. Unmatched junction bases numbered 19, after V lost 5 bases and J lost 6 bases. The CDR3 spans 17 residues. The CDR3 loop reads CASSPYPDKGAWIEQYF. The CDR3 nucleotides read TGTGCCAGCAGCCCTTACCCGGACAAGGGGGCTTGGATCGAGCAGTACTTC. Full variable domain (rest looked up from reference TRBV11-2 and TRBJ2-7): EAGVAQSPRYKIIEKRQSVAFWCNPISGHATLYWYQQILGQGPKLLIQFQNNGVVDDSQLPKDRFSAERLKGVDSTLKIQPAKLEDSAVYLCASSPYPDKGAWIEQYFGPGTRLTVT.

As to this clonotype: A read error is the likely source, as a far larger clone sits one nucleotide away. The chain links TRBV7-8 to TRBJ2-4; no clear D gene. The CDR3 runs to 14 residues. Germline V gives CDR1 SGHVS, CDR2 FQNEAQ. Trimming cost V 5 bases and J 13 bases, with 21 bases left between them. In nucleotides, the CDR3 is TGTGCCAGCAGCAAAGGAACGGCAACCCATGAGCAGTACTTC. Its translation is CASSKGTATHEQYF.

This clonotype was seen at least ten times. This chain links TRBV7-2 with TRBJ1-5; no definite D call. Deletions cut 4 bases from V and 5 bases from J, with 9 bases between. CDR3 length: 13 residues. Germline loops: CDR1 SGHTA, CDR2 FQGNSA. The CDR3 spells CASSYQRDQPQHF. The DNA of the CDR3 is TGTGCCAGCAGCTACCAGAGGGATCAGCCCCAGCATTTT.

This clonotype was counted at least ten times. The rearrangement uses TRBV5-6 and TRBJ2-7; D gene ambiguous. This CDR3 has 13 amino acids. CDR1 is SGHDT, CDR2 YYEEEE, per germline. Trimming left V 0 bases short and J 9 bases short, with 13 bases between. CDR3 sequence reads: CASSLADTLRQYF. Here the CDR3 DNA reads TGTGCCAGCAGCTTGGCCGACACCCTGCGGCAGTACTTC.

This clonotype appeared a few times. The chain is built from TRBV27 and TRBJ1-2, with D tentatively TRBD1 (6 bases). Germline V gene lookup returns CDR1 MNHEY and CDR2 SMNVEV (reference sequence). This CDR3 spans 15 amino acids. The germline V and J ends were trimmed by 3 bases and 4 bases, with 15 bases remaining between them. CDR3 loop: CASSFYGGLLYGYTF. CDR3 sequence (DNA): TGTGCCAGCAGTTTTTACGGGGGGCTCCTCTATGGCTACACCTTC.

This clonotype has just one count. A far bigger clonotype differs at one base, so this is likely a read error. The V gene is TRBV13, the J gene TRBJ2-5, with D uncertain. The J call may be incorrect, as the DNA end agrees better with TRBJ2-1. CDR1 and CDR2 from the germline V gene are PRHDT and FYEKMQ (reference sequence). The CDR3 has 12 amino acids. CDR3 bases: TGTGCCAGCAGCACTACCTACAATGGGCAGTTCTTC. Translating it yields CASSTTYNGQFF.

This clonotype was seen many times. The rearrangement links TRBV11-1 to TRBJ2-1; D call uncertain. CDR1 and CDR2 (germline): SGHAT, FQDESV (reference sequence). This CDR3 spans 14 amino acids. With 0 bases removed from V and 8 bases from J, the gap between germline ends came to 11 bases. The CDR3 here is CASSLASHKYEQFF. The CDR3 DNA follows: TGTGCCAGCAGCTTAGCCTCACATAAGTATGAGCAGTTCTTC. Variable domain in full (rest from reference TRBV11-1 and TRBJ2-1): EAEVAQSPRYKITEKSQAVAFWCDPISGHATLYWYRQILGQGPELLVQFQDESVVDDSQLPKDRFSAERLKGVDSTLKIQPAELGDSAMYLCASSLASHKYEQFFGPGTRLTVL.

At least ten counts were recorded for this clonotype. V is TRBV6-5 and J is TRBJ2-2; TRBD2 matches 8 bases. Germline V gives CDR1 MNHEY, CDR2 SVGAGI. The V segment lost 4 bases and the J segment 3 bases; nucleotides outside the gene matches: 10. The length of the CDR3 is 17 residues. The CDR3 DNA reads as TGTGCCAGCAGTTTTACCCCGGGGGGGCGATACACCGGGGAGCTGTTTTTT. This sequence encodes CASSFTPGGRYTGELFF.

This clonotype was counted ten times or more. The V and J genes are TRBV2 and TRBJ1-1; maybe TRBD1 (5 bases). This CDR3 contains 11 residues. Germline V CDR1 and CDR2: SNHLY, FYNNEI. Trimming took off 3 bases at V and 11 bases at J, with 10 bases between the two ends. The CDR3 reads CASSDSGWAFF. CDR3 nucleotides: TGTGCCAGCAGTGATTCAGGGTGGGCTTTCTTT.

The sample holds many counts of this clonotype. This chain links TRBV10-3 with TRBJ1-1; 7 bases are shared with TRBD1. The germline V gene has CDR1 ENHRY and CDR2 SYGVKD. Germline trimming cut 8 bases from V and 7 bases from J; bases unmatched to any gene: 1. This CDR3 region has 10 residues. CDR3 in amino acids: CAIGTDEAFF. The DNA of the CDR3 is TGTGCCATCGGGACAGATGAAGCTTTCTTT.

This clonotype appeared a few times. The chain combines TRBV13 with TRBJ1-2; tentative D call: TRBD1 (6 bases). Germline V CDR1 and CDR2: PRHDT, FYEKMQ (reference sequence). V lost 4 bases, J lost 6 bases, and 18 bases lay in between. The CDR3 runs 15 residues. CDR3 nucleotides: TGTGCCAGCAGCTCCCGGACAGCCAAACCCCATGGCTACACCTTC. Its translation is CASSSRTAKPHGYTF.

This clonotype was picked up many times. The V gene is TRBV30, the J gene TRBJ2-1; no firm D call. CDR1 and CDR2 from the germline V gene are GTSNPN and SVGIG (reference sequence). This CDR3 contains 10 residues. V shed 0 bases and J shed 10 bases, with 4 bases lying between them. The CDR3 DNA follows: TGTGCCTGGAGTGTGGCCGAGCAGTTCTTC. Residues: CAWSVAEQFF.